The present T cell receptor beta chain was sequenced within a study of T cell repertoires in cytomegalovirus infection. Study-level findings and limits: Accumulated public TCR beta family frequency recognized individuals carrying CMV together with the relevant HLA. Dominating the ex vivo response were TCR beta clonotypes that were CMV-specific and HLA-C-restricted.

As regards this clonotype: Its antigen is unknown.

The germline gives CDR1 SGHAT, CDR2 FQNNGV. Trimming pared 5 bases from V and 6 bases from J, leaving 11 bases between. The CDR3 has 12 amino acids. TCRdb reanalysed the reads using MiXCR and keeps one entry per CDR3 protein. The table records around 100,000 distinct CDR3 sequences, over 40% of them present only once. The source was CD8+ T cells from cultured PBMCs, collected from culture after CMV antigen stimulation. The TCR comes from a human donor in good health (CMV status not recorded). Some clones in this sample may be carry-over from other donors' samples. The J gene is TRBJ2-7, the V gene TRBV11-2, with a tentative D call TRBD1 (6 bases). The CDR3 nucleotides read TGTGCCAGCAGCATCCAGGGGACCGAGCAGTACTTC. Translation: CASSIQGTEQYF.